This passage covers 31 T cell receptor beta chains from one sample sequenced in a study of CD8 T cells in Susac syndrome. About 0.5 to 1 ug RNA was reverse transcribed with random hexamers. TCRdb re-derived calls from the immunoSEQ multiplex PCR reads in MiXCR, one entry per CDR3 protein. This sample yields 150,000 to 200,000 distinct CDR3 sequences, of which 93% are seen a single time; 0.13% belongs to the top ten. Sample: CD4+ T cells from PBMCs. The receptors derive from a human donor in good health.

The chain has TRBV4-2 and TRBJ2-3, with D uncertain. This CDR3 comprises 15 residues. Trimming cost V 0 bases and J 2 bases, with 9 bases left between them. The germline CDR1 and CDR2 sequences are LGHNA and YNFKEQ. The CDR3 here is CASSQDRVATDTQYF. Here the CDR3 DNA reads TGTGCCAGCAGCCAAGATAGGGTAGCCACAGATACGCAGTATTTT.

This chain links TRBV6-5 with TRBJ2-7; D perhaps matches TRBD1 (6 bases). The germline V gene has CDR1 MNHEY and CDR2 SVGAGI. This CDR3 region has 14 residues. Between the trimmed V and J ends, which lost 0 bases and 3 bases, there was a span of 9 bases. CDR3 in DNA: TGTGCCAGCAGTTACTCTGTCAGGGGCTACGAGCAGTACTTC. Its protein product is CASSYSVRGYEQYF.

The chain carries TRBV19 and TRBJ2-5, with 12 bases matching TRBD2. V lost 6 bases to trimming and J lost 5 bases; unmatched junction nucleotides: 7. The CDR3 spans 15 residues. Germline lookup yields CDR1 LNHDA and CDR2 SQIVND (reference sequence). The CDR3 here is CASSPATSGGETQYF. CDR3 in DNA: TGTGCCAGTAGCCCCGCGACTAGCGGGGGCGAGACCCAGTACTTC.

The J gene is TRBJ2-4, the V gene TRBV29-1; D is ambiguous. Germline-derived CDR1 and CDR2 are SQVTM and ANQGSEA. V was clipped by 4 bases and J by 0 bases, with 10 bases between them. The CDR3 totals 14 residues. Written as DNA, the CDR3 is TGCAGCGTTGTGTTAGTTCTAGCCAAAAACATTCAGTACTTC. It specifies CSVVLVLAKNIQYF.

The gene calls are TRBV4-1 and TRBJ1-3; no reliable D call. Germline assignment: CDR1 MGHRA and CDR2 YSYEKL. The CDR3 spans 19 residues. Trimming left V 0 bases short and J 0 bases short, with 18 bases between. The chain's CDR3 is CASSQDRTGTSSSGNTIYF. Here the CDR3 DNA reads TGCGCCAGCAGCCAAGATAGGACGGGCACCTCGAGCTCTGGAAACACCATATATTTT.

J is TRBJ1-2 and V is TRBV12-3 or TRBV12-4; D is possibly TRBD1 (5 bases). V was clipped by 5 bases and J by 6 bases, with 16 bases between them. The CDR3 is 14 amino acids. CDR3 nucleotide sequence: TGTGCCAGCAGTCAGCGGACACCTCCTAATGGCTACACCTTC. Translation gives CASSQRTPPNGYTF.

This clonotype was seen more than once but under ten times. This rearrangement joins TRBV6-5 to TRBJ2-3, with a possible D match to TRBD2 (7 bases). The germline gives CDR1 MNHEY, CDR2 SVGAGI. V was clipped by 8 bases and J by 6 bases, with 9 bases between them. This CDR3 comprises 11 residues. The CDR3 DNA sequence: TGTGCCAGCCGGGGGGCCGATACGCAGTATTTT. Its translation is CASRGADTQYF.

Comments on this clonotype: The CDR3 ends on some other residue instead of the conserved phenylalanine or tryptophan, so this is likely a read error. The chain joins TRBV4-2 to TRBJ2-5, with TRBD2 as a possible D gene (6 bases). Germline V gives CDR1 LGHNA, CDR2 YNFKEQ. The CDR3 extends over 17 amino acids. Trimming took off 1 base at V and 4 bases at J, with 19 bases between the two ends. This CDR3 reads CASSQGAGSRNGETQYL. The DNA of the CDR3 is TGTGCCAGCAGCCAAGGAGCGGGTAGCCGGAACGGAGAGACCCAGTACCTC.

The chain recombines TRBV7-8 with TRBJ1-1, with no clear D. CDR3 size: 13 residues. Looked up from germline, CDR1 is SGHVS and CDR2 is FQNEAQ. V lost 5 bases, J lost 1 base, and 8 bases lay in between. The chain's CDR3 is CASSPVGNTEAFF. In nucleotides, the CDR3 is TGTGCCAGCAGCCCCGTGGGGAACACTGAAGCTTTCTTT.

The chain employs TRBV11-2 and TRBJ2-2; 7 bases match TRBD1. CDR1 is SGHAT, CDR2 FQNNGV, per germline. V shed 0 bases and J 7 bases; nucleotides not matched to a gene: 11. The CDR3 is 17 amino acids. The CDR3: CASSLDGRGYVNGELFF. CDR3 in DNA: TGTGCCAGCAGCTTAGATGGCAGGGGGTACGTCAACGGGGAGCTGTTTTTT. Supplemented by reference TRBV11-2 and TRBJ2-2, the full variable domain reads EAGVAQSPRYKIIEKRQSVAFWCNPISGHATLYWYQQILGQGPKLLIQFQNNGVVDDSQLPKDRFSAERLKGVDSTLKIQPAKLEDSAVYLCASSLDGRGYVNGELFFGEGSRLTVL.

The chain carries TRBV5-4 and TRBJ2-3; D is unclear. Germline V lookup: CDR1 SGHNT, CDR2 YYREEE (reference sequence). The CDR3 is 14 residues long. The ends were cut back, 0 bases at V and 0 bases at J, with 5 bases in the middle. Here the CDR3 DNA reads TGTGCCAGCAGCTTGGACATTAGCACAGATACGCAGTATTTT. Translated: CASSLDISTDTQYF.

The gene calls are TRBV27 and TRBJ2-5; D ambiguous. Per the germline V gene, CDR1 is MNHEY and CDR2 is SMNVEV (reference sequence). Trimming removed 8 bases at V and 7 bases at J, with 23 bases between. The CDR3 length is 15 residues. CDR3 residues: CASGPQLGIVGTQYF. The CDR3 DNA is TGTGCCAGCGGACCACAGTTGGGAATCGTCGGGACCCAGTACTTC.

The V call is TRBV3-1, the J call TRBJ2-5, with 13 bases fitting TRBD2. With V trimmed by 3 bases and J by 4 bases, 5 bases remained unmatched. The germline CDR1 and CDR2 sequences are LGHDT and YNNKEL (reference sequence). The CDR3 runs 16 residues. CDR3 in amino acids: CASSHETSGGRETQYF. The CDR3 DNA sequence: TGTGCCAGCAGCCACGAGACTAGCGGGGGGAGAGAGACCCAGTACTTC.

The chain recombines TRBV7-8 with TRBJ1-1; D not certain. Germline lookup yields CDR1 SGHVS and CDR2 FQNEAQ. V was trimmed by 1 base and J by 1 base, leaving 13 bases between them. The CDR3 loop spans 16 amino acids. Written as DNA, the CDR3 is TGTGCCAGCAGCTTAGGGGTCTTCGGCAGGAACACTGAAGCTTTCTTT. Translating it yields CASSLGVFGRNTEAFF.

The chain is built from TRBV6-5 and TRBJ2-4; no reliable D call. The germline V gene has CDR1 MNHEY and CDR2 SVGAGI. The CDR3 totals 11 residues. V lost 0 bases to trimming and J lost 7 bases, with 1 base between them. The CDR3 bases are TGTGCCAGCAGTTACTCTAACATTCAGTACTTC. This encodes CASSYSNIQYF.

This clonotype occurred once. The V gene is TRBV6-5, the J gene TRBJ2-2; unclear D gene. Trimming removed 3 bases at V and 3 bases at J, with 11 bases between. This CDR3 contains 15 residues. From germline, CDR1 is MNHEY and CDR2 SVGAGI. The CDR3, as DNA: TGTGCCAGCAGTTATGACCCCAGTCACACCGGGGAGCTGTTTTTT. Amino acids: CASSYDPSHTGELFF.

This sequence joins TRBV11-1 and TRBJ2-5; D tentatively reads TRBD1 or TRBD2 (6 bases each). Trimming took 5 bases from V and 5 from J, leaving 15 bases between them. Germline V CDR1 and CDR2: SGHAT, FQDESV (reference sequence). This CDR3 region has 14 residues. Here the CDR3 DNA reads TGTGCCAGCAGCGGAGGGGGGTCGGAGGAGACCCAGTACTTC. It codes for CASSGGGSEETQYF.

The chain recombines TRBV2 with TRBJ2-7; 7 bases fit TRBD1. CDR1 and CDR2 from the germline V gene are SNHLY and FYNNEI. J gave up 3 bases and V 5 bases, and 7 bases lay outside the gene matches. The CDR3 has 14 amino acids. The CDR3 DNA reads as TGTGCCAGCAGTCGAGACAGGGTCGGCTACGAGCAGTACTTC. Translated, it gives CASSRDRVGYEQYF.

This clonotype was detected only once. The chain is built from TRBV6-5 and TRBJ2-7; 10 nucleotides align to TRBD2. J gave up 3 bases and V 0 bases, and 8 bases lay outside the gene matches. The CDR3 runs to 17 residues. Germline loops: CDR1 MNHEY, CDR2 SVGAGI. CDR3 DNA sequence: TGTGCCAGCAGTTACTCAGGGCTAGCGGGGGTTTACTACGAGCAGTACTTC. As protein: CASSYSGLAGVYYEQYF.

CDR3 bases: TGCGCCACCGCCGCCGGGACGGAGACCTACGAGCAGTACTTC. Translating it yields CATAAGTETYEQYF. This chain connects TRBV5-1 to TRBJ2-7, with D perhaps being TRBD1 or TRBD2 (5 bases each). CDR3 length: 14 amino acids. The germline V gene encodes CDR1 SGHRS and CDR2 YFSETQ. The ends were cut back, 9 bases at V and 2 bases at J, with 18 bases in the middle. The full variable domain, with the rest looked up from reference TRBV5-1 and TRBJ2-7, is KAGVTQTPRYLIKTRGQQVTLSCSPISGHRSVSWYQQTPGQGLQFLFEYFSETQRNKGNFPGRFSGRQFSNSRSEMNVSTLELGDSALYLCATAAGTETYEQYFGPGTRLTVT.

CDR3 in DNA: TGTGCCAGTAGTCCCCGACAGGCGCCTAATGAAAAACTGTTTTTT. It is translated as CASSPRQAPNEKLFF. The chain has TRBV19 and TRBJ1-4; D is perhaps TRBD1 (6 bases). Germline V lookup: CDR1 LNHDA, CDR2 SQIVND (reference sequence). V was clipped by 5 bases and J by 3 bases, with 13 bases between them. This CDR3 contains 15 residues. The complete variable domain, with remaining parts taken from reference TRBV19 and TRBJ1-4, reads DGGITQSPKYLFRKEGQNVTLSCEQNLNHDAMYWYRQDPGQGLRLIYYSQIVNDFQKGDIAEGYSVSREKKESFPLTVTSAQKNPTAFYLCASSPRQAPNEKLFFGSGTQLSVL.

This rearrangement joins TRBV29-1 to TRBJ2-2, with TRBD2 identical over 9 bases. With 6 bases clipped from V and 4 bases from J, the junction kept 9 bases outside the gene matches. From germline, CDR1 is SQVTM and CDR2 ANQGSEA. This CDR3 is 15 amino acids long. CDR3 residues: CSVADSGGSTGELFF. The CDR3 nucleotides read TGCAGCGTGGCGGATAGCGGGGGTTCCACCGGGGAGCTGTTTTTT.

The chain joins TRBV19 to TRBJ1-4; possibly TRBD1 for D (5 bases). Per germline, CDR1 LNHDA and CDR2 SQIVND (reference sequence). The CDR3 covers 14 residues. Trimming removed 9 bases from V and 4 bases from J, with 15 bases in between. The DNA of the CDR3 is TGTGCCAGCGCAGGGACCGACAGTAATGAAAAACTGTTTTTT. Its translation is CASAGTDSNEKLFF.

V is TRBV2 and J is TRBJ1-2, with TRBD1 matching over 12 bases. Germline CDR1 is SNHLY and CDR2 is FYNNEI. The V and J ends lost 1 base and 7 bases, in that order; junction bases with no gene match: 4. CDR3 length equals 15 residues. The CDR3 region is CASSEVGQGAGGYTF. The CDR3 DNA reads as TGTGCCAGCAGTGAAGTGGGACAGGGGGCTGGTGGCTACACCTTC.

The chain has TRBV5-1 and TRBJ1-6, with D possibly TRBD1 on 6 matching bases. Germline-derived CDR1 and CDR2 are SGHRS and YFSETQ. Trimming left V 3 bases short and J 7 bases short, with 20 bases between. The CDR3 has 17 residues. The CDR3 spells CASSSSDRITRNSPLHF. The DNA for the CDR3 is TGCGCCAGCAGCTCCTCGGACAGAATTACTCGAAATTCACCCCTCCACTTT.

This clonotype was detected a few times. CDR3 sequence: CASRGSTYEQYF. In DNA form, the CDR3 reads TGTGCCAGCAGGGGCAGTACCTACGAGCAGTACTTC. This chain connects TRBV25-1 to TRBJ2-7; D is unclear. The germline V gene has CDR1 MGHDK and CDR2 SYGVNS. The germline V and J ends were trimmed by 6 bases and 2 bases, with 8 bases remaining between them. The CDR3 is 12 residues long.

The rearrangement uses TRBV6-1 and TRBJ1-4; TRBD1 might be the D (6 bases). The V end was cut by 8 bases, the J end by 1 base, with 20 bases between. The CDR3 contains 17 residues. The germline V gene encodes CDR1 MNHNS and CDR2 SASEGT. CDR3 in amino acids: CASGGQDGFLTNEKLFF. The CDR3 DNA reads as TGTGCCAGCGGGGGGCAGGACGGATTTTTAACTAATGAAAAACTGTTTTTT.

The chain uses TRBV7-8 and TRBJ1-4; the D gene is possibly TRBD1 (6 bases). The CDR3 contains 15 residues. Per germline, CDR1 SGHVS and CDR2 FQNEAQ. Trimming stripped 6 bases from V and 7 bases from J, with 18 bases between. CDR3 protein: CASSRGGVGREKLFF. CDR3 sequence (DNA): TGTGCCAGCAGTAGGGGGGGGGTCGGTCGTGAAAAACTGTTTTTT.

The chain employs TRBV4-1 and TRBJ1-4; maybe TRBD1 (5 bases). V lost 5 bases and J lost 1, with 11 bases in between. The germline V gene encodes CDR1 MGHRA and CDR2 YSYEKL. This CDR3 has 15 amino acids. The CDR3 is CASSIEGLTNEKLFF. DNA for the CDR3: TGCGCCAGCAGCATAGAGGGGCTAACTAATGAAAAACTGTTTTTT.

The table lists this clonotype with a few counts. Relative to the germline gene, one junction end is altered; a read error may explain this. V and J are TRBV5-1 and TRBJ2-5; possibly TRBD2 for D (5 bases). The CDR3 has 12 residues. Germline V lookup: CDR1 SGHRS, CDR2 YFSETQ. The CDR3 loop is CASSLREETQYF. CDR3 nucleotides: TGTGCCAGCAGCTTGCGGGAAGAGACCCAGTACTTC.

This clonotype appeared a single time. This chain links TRBV9 with TRBJ1-2, with D possibly TRBD1 on 5 matching bases. Germline V CDR1 and CDR2: SGDLS, YYNGEE. V was clipped by 4 bases and J by 8 bases, with 15 bases between them. The CDR3 contains 13 residues. The CDR3 loop reads CASSPRAPEGYTF. Here the CDR3 DNA reads TGTGCCAGCAGCCCCAGGGCACCGGAGGGCTACACCTTC.